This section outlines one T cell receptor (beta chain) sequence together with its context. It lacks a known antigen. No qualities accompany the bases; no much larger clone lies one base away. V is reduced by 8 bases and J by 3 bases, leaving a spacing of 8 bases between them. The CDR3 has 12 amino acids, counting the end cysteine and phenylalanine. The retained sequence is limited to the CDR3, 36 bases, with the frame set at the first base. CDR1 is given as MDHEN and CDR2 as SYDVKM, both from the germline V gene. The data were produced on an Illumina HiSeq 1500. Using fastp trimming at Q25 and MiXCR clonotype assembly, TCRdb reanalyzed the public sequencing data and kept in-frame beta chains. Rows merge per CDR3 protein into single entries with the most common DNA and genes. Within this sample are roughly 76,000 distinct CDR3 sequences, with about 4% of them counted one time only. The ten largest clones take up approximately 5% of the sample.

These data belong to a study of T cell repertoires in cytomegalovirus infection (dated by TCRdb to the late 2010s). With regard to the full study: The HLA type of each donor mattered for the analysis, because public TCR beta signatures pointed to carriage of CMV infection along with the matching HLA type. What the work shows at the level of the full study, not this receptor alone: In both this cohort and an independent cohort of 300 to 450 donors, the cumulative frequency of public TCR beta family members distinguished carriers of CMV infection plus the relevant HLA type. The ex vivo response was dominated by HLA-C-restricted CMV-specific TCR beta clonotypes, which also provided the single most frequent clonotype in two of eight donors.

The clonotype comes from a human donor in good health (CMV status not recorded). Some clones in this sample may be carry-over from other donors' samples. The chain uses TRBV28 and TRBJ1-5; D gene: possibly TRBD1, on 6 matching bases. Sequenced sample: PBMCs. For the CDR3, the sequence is CASDRINQPQHF. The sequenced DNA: TGTGCCAGCGACAGGATCAATCAGCCCCAGCATTTT.